These T cell receptor beta chains were read from a single sample in a study of beta chain features in type 1 diabetes. Measured with immunoSEQ multiplex PCR; TCRdb has only the in-frame clones, and not every one. The sample lists 200,000 to 250,000 clones; 14% were seen once. Sequencing was performed on naive CD4+ T cells from blood. Source of these receptors: a woman between 40 and 50 years old in good health. The CDR3 runs from the conserved cysteine through the conserved F or W. The D gene is left open where the match is weak. The size field is filled for only some rows; it gives once, few, many or a size class.

cdr3_nt cdr3_aa clone_size d_call cdr3_length j_call v_call
TGCGCCAGCAGCTGGACAGGGACGAATACTGAAGCTTTCTTT CASSWTGTNTEAFF NA TRBD1 14 TRBJ1-1 TRBV5-1
TGTGCCAGCAGCCGTGCTAGCACCAACGAGCAGTACTTC CASSRASTNEQYF NA NA 13 TRBJ2-7 TRBV6-6
TGCAGCGTTGAGGCAGGGGCTCTTCAGTTCTTC CSVEAGALQFF NA NA 11 TRBJ2-1 TRBV29-1
TGCGCCAGCAGTGCTGGGAGCTCCTACAATGAGCAGTTCTTC CASSAGSSYNEQFF few NA 14 TRBJ2-1 TRBV10-1
TGTGCCAGCAGCTTACCCGGGTCGGGTACGCAGTATTTT CASSLPGSGTQYF few NA 13 TRBJ2-3 TRBV7-2
TGTGCCAGTCTCAAGCGGGAGGGGGAAACCAATAACTATGGCTACACCTTC CASLKREGETNNYGYTF NA NA 17 TRBJ1-2 TRBV25-1
TGTGCTAGTGGTTTGGCCCCCCCCAAGAACACTGAAGCTTTCTTT CASGLAPPKNTEAFF few NA 15 TRBJ1-1 TRBV12-5
TGTGCCAGCAGCCTCCGCCGGGACAGGGAAGATTCACCCCTCCACTTT CASSLRRDREDSPLHF few TRBD1 16 TRBJ1-6 TRBV27
TGTGCCAGCAGTAAAGGAGCGGGGGGCCCATCCTACAATGAGCAGTTCTTC CASSKGAGGPSYNEQFF few TRBD2 17 TRBJ2-1 TRBV7-7
TGTGCCAGCTCACCAATGGGACAGGTTAATGAAAAACTGTTTTTT CASSPMGQVNEKLFF NA TRBD1 15 TRBJ1-4 TRBV18
TGTGCCAGCAGTTACTCGAGACTCAAGGTTTCACCCCTCCACTTT CASSYSRLKVSPLHF NA NA 15 TRBJ1-6 TRBV6-5
TGTGCCAGTAGTCTCCTTGGGAGGACTGAAGCTTTCTTT CASSLLGRTEAFF NA NA 13 TRBJ1-1 TRBV19
TGTGCCACCAGCAGAGGTGGAGCGGGAGGCTACACCTTC CATSRGGAGGYTF NA NA 13 TRBJ1-2 TRBV15
TGTGCCAGCAGCTTAGGGGTGACCTATAATTCACCCCTCCACTTT CASSLGVTYNSPLHF NA NA 15 TRBJ1-6 TRBV6-1
TGTGCCAGTAGCGAAGCGGGGGGGAATTCACCCCTCCACTTT CASSEAGGNSPLHF NA NA 14 TRBJ1-6 TRBV19
TGTGCCAGCAGCCTAGCGGGATCCTTCGCGTACGAGCAGTACTTC CASSLAGSFAYEQYF few TRBD2 15 TRBJ2-7 TRBV11-2
TGTGCCAGCAGCTTAGACAGGGGGAGTTGGACCGGGGAGCTGTTTTTT CASSLDRGSWTGELFF few TRBD1 16 TRBJ2-2 TRBV7-8
TGTGCCAGCAGCTTTGGACTAGCGAGCGCCGGGGAGCTGTTTTTT CASSFGLASAGELFF NA TRBD2 15 TRBJ2-2 TRBV11-2
TGTGCCAGCAGCCAAGATCGTTTTGAGACCCAGTACTTC CASSQDRFETQYF few NA 13 TRBJ2-5 TRBV14
TGTGCCAGTAGAATCTATCCGACAGGGTTTGAGTATGGCTACACCTTC CASRIYPTGFEYGYTF NA TRBD1 16 TRBJ1-2 TRBV19
TGTGCCAGCAGCGCTCGGGAGCACGGCGGGGAGCTGTTTTTT CASSAREHGGELFF NA NA 14 TRBJ2-2 TRBV6-6
TGTGCCAGCAGTCCCGGGACAGGGCTCGATGAGCAGTTCTTC CASSPGTGLDEQFF few TRBD1 14 TRBJ2-1 TRBV11-1
TGTGCCAGCAGCGAAAGCCCGGGACAGGGGAAAGTTGGTGGCTACACCTTC CASSESPGQGKVGGYTF NA TRBD1 17 TRBJ1-2 TRBV11-2
TGTGCCAGCAGCGTAGACCGGGGGGGCGGACAGACCCAGTACTTC CASSVDRGGGQTQYF NA TRBD2 15 TRBJ2-5 TRBV9
TGTGCCAGCAGCTTAACGGGACAGAGCTCCTACGAGCAGTACTTC CASSLTGQSSYEQYF once TRBD1 15 TRBJ2-7 TRBV7-2
TGCAGCGTTGAAGATCGGTTAGCGGCTTTCTTT CSVEDRLAAFF NA NA 11 TRBJ1-1 TRBV29-1
TGTGCCAGCAGCCCGGACAGCTTCTATGGCTACACCTTC CASSPDSFYGYTF few NA 13 TRBJ1-2 TRBV6-5
TGTGCCAGCAGCGTAGGACAGACCAATCAGCCCCAGCATTTT CASSVGQTNQPQHF few NA 14 TRBJ1-5 TRBV9
TGTGCCAGCAGTCGTGGGACAGGGCTGAATAATGAGCAGTTCTTC CASSRGTGLNNEQFF NA TRBD1 15 TRBJ2-1 TRBV5-6
TGTGCCAGTAGTCCTACAGTGAGCTCTGGAAACACCATATATTTT CASSPTVSSGNTIYF NA NA 15 TRBJ1-3 TRBV19
TGTGCCAGTAGCACCACCCCCCAGGCGACGGGCAATCAGCCCCAGCATTTT CASSTTPQATGNQPQHF few NA 17 TRBJ1-5 TRBV19
TGTGCCAGCAGCTTGGGAGGAATCGCGGCCGGGGAGCTGTTTTTT CASSLGGIAAGELFF NA NA 15 TRBJ2-2 TRBV7-2
TGCAGCGTTGAAGAGACAGATAACTATGGCTACACCTTC CSVEETDNYGYTF NA NA 13 TRBJ1-2 TRBV29-1
TGCGCCAGCAGCCTAGCGGGGGCAGGCCGGGGGACCCAGTACTTC CASSLAGAGRGTQYF few TRBD2 15 TRBJ2-5 TRBV4-1
TGTGCCAGTAGCACGGGATCCTACGAGCAGTACTTC CASSTGSYEQYF NA NA 12 TRBJ2-7 TRBV19
TGTGCCAGCAGCTTAGTTCCAGGGTTGGACACTGAAGCTTTCTTT CASSLVPGLDTEAFF few NA 15 TRBJ1-1 TRBV7-2
TGTGCCAGCAGCACGGGACTAGAACCACCCAATGAGCAGTTCTTC CASSTGLEPPNEQFF NA TRBD2 15 TRBJ2-1 TRBV7-6
TGTGCCAGCAGAACAAGCGGCCGTAGCACAGATACGCAGTATTTT CASRTSGRSTDTQYF NA NA 15 TRBJ2-3 TRBV7-8
TGCGCCAGCAGCCAAGAGCCCCTCTACGGGGAGCTGTTTTTT CASSQEPLYGELFF NA NA 14 TRBJ2-2 TRBV4-1